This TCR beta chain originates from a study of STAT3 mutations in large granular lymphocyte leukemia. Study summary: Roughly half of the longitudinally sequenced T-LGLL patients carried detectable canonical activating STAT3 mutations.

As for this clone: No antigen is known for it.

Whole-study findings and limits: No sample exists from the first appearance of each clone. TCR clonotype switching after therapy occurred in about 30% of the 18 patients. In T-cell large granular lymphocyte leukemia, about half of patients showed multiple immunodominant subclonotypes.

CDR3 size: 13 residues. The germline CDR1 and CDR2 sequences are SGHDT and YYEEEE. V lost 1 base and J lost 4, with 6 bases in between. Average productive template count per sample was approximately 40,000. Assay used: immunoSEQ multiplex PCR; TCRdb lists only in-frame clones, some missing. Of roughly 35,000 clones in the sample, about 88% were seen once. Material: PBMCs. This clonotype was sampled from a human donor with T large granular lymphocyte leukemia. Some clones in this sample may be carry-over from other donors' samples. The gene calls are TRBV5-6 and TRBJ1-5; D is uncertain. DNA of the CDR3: TGTGCCAGCAGCTTGAGTCTAAATCAGCCCCAGCATTTT. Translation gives CASSLSLNQPQHF.